The 30 T cell receptor beta chains below were found in one sample sequenced in a study of shared clonotypes between healthy human individuals. CD8 cells regarded as naive lacked CD45RO, were positively chosen for CCR7, and omitted terminally differentiated effector memory CD45RA+ cells. Profiling relied on immunoSEQ multiplex PCR, and the TCRdb table lists in-frame clones only, not all of them. The sample lists around 640,000 clones, about 95% seen once, with roughly 0.1% in the top ten. The source material was naive CD8+ T cells sorted from blood. These receptors all stem from a woman in her 30s in good health.

Regarding this clone: One base away lies a much larger clone, so this may be a sequencing read error. The chain joins TRBV11-2 to TRBJ2-5; D is undetermined. The end of the DNA is better explained by TRBJ2-7, so the J call may be wrong. This CDR3 is 11 amino acids long. Looked up from germline, CDR1 is SGHAT and CDR2 is FQNNGV. Here the CDR3 reads CASSSPYEQYF. CDR3 bases: TGTGCCAGCAGCTCCCCCTACGAGCAGTACTTC.

The chain joins TRBV15 to TRBJ2-7, with TRBD2 matching over 7 bases. The CDR3 totals 16 residues. V lost 5 bases, J lost 2 bases, and 12 bases stayed unmatched. The germline gives CDR1 LNHNV, CDR2 YYDKDF (reference sequence). The CDR3 spells CATSRYSSGTTYEQYF. In DNA, the CDR3 is TGTGCCACCAGCCGATACTCTAGCGGTACAACCTACGAGCAGTACTTC.

The V gene is TRBV27, the J gene TRBJ2-3; 9 bases agree with TRBD2. This CDR3 comprises 15 residues. After removal of 5 bases from V and 0 bases from J, the junction contained 3 bases not matched to a gene. From germline, CDR1 is MNHEY and CDR2 SMNVEV (reference sequence). DNA for the CDR3: TGTGCCAGCAGTGGGGGGACTAGCAGCACAGATACGCAGTATTTT. Its protein product is CASSGGTSSTDTQYF.

The rearrangement links TRBV27 to TRBJ2-7, with 9 bases fitting TRBD1. J gave up 0 bases and V 7 bases, and 7 bases lay outside the gene matches. CDR1 and CDR2 (germline): MNHEY, SMNVEV (reference sequence). This CDR3 contains 15 residues. The CDR3 loop reads CASKPGQGFSYEQYF. Here the CDR3 DNA reads TGTGCCAGCAAACCGGGACAGGGATTCTCCTACGAGCAGTACTTC.

CDR3 nucleotides: TGTGCCAGCAGCGTGGGGACTAGCGGCCCCACTATGGCGCAGTATTTT. Encoded protein: CASSVGTSGPTMAQYF. The chain links TRBV5-6 to TRBJ2-3, with 11 bases fitting TRBD2. This CDR3 is 16 amino acids long. Germline V gene data show CDR1 as SGHDT and CDR2 as YYEEEE. V lost 4 bases to trimming and J lost 10 bases; unmatched junction nucleotides: 14.

The J gene is TRBJ1-1, the V gene TRBV5-4; no clear D. V dropped 4 bases and J dropped 1 base, with 11 bases sitting between them. The CDR3 contains 14 residues. The germline V gene encodes CDR1 SGHNT and CDR2 YYREEE (reference sequence). The CDR3 sequence is CASSGRLGNTEAFF. The CDR3 coding sequence is TGTGCCAGCAGCGGCAGGCTCGGGAACACTGAAGCTTTCTTT.

Comment on this clone: Different DNA sequences within this sample yield the same CDR3. The chain links TRBV27 to TRBJ2-3; 13 bases fit TRBD2. The trim removed 6 bases at V and 1 base at J, leaving 4 bases unmatched. The CDR3 sequence is 16 residues long. The germline V gene has CDR1 MNHEY and CDR2 SMNVEV (reference sequence). The CDR3 DNA is TGTGCCAGCAGCCCACTAGCGGGAGGGGGCACAGATACGCAGTATTTT. Amino acids: CASSPLAGGGTDTQYF.

The V gene is TRBV2, the J gene TRBJ2-1, with 7 bases fitting TRBD1. With 7 bases clipped from V and 9 bases from J, the junction kept 9 bases outside the gene matches. Looked up from germline, CDR1 is SNHLY and CDR2 is FYNNEI. This CDR3 spans 13 amino acids. This chain's CDR3 is CASTGDSLIEQFF. CDR3 nucleotides: TGTGCCAGCACTGGGGACAGCCTTATTGAGCAGTTCTTC.

CDR3: CASSERDSHYYGYTF. The CDR3 region has the DNA TGTGCCAGCAGCGAAAGGGACAGCCACTACTATGGCTACACCTTC. The chain carries TRBV5-6 and TRBJ1-2, with 7 nucleotides matching TRBD1. The germline V gene encodes CDR1 SGHDT and CDR2 YYEEEE. The CDR3 is 15 residues long. J gave up 3 bases and V 4 bases, and 9 bases lay outside the gene matches. Full variable domain (missing parts from reference TRBV5-6 and TRBJ1-2): DAGVTQSPTHLIKTRGQQVTLRCSPKSGHDTVSWYQQALGQGPQFIFQYYEEEERQRGNFPDRFSGHQFPNYSSELNVNALLLGDSALYLCASSERDSHYYGYTFGSGTRLTVV.

V is TRBV28 and J is TRBJ2-5; 14 bases map to TRBD2. J gave up 3 bases and V 5 bases, and 5 bases lay outside the gene matches. Germline V gene sequence: CDR1 MDHEN, CDR2 SYDVKM. The CDR3 contains 16 residues. The CDR3 here is CASSNPGLAGEETQYF. Here the CDR3 DNA reads TGTGCCAGCAGTAACCCGGGACTAGCGGGAGAAGAGACCCAGTACTTC.

The chain uses TRBV7-9 and TRBJ2-5; TRBD1 agrees at 7 bases. Trimming at V came to 3 bases and at J to 3 bases, leaving 4 bases not matched to a gene. Germline-derived CDR1 and CDR2 are SEHNR and FQNEAQ (reference sequence). There are 14 residues in the CDR3. CDR3 sequence reads: CASSFVDREETQYF. In DNA form, the CDR3 reads TGTGCCAGCAGCTTCGTCGACAGGGAAGAGACCCAGTACTTC.

The table lists this clone with a count of one. The chain links TRBV19 to TRBJ2-6, with 10 bases identical to TRBD1. J was trimmed by 4 bases and V by 4 bases; bases with no gene match: 10. The CDR3 covers 18 residues. Germline CDR1 reads LNHDA; CDR2 reads SQIVND (reference sequence). CDR3: CASSTGTGVFSGANVLTF. The CDR3 DNA sequence: TGTGCCAGTAGTACCGGGACAGGGGTCTTCTCCGGGGCCAACGTCCTGACTTTC. Complete variable domain (other parts from reference TRBV19 and TRBJ2-6): DGGITQSPKYLFRKEGQNVTLSCEQNLNHDAMYWYRQDPGQGLRLIYYSQIVNDFQKGDIAEGYSVSREKKESFPLTVTSAQKNPTAFYLCASSTGTGVFSGANVLTFGAGSRLTVL.

The CDR3 nucleotides read TGTGCCAAGGCCCCAGAGGAGCAGTACTTC. Amino acid sequence: CAKAPEEQYF. The rearrangement joins TRBV21-1 to TRBJ2-7. TRBV21-1 represents a pseudogene. CDR3 size: 10 residues.

The J gene is TRBJ2-1, the V gene TRBV13; no clear D gene. Trimming left V 1 base short and J 5 bases short, with 9 bases between. The CDR3 contains 14 residues. Germline loops: CDR1 PRHDT, CDR2 FYEKMQ (reference sequence). The CDR3 sequence is CASSLVRQNNEQFF. In DNA, the CDR3 is TGTGCCAGCAGCTTAGTTCGGCAGAACAATGAGCAGTTCTTC.

CDR3 bases: TGTGCCAGCAGTGAAGAATTCACCTACTACCAGCCCCAGCATTTT. Its protein product is CASSEEFTYYQPQHF. The chain recombines TRBV6-1 with TRBJ1-5; D remains ambiguous. This CDR3 has 15 amino acids. The V gene's germline CDR1 is MNHNS and CDR2 SASEGT. Trimming removed 1 base at V and 7 bases at J, with 14 bases between.

The chain recombines TRBV28 with TRBJ2-1; TRBD2 aligns across 15 bases. The CDR3 loop spans 17 amino acids. The germline V gene encodes CDR1 MDHEN and CDR2 SYDVKM. The V segment lost 6 bases and the J segment 7 bases; nucleotides outside the gene matches: 10. The CDR3 DNA follows: TGTGCCAGCAGACGCGGACTAGCGGGAGGGCCCTCTAATGAGCAGTTCTTC. This encodes CASRRGLAGGPSNEQFF.

The gene calls are TRBV14 and TRBJ2-1, with D tentatively TRBD2 (6 bases). CDR3 size: 15 residues. The germline CDR1 and CDR2 sequences are SGHDN and FVKESK. Trimming left V 5 bases short and J 4 bases short, with 15 bases between. The DNA of the CDR3 is TGTGCCAGCAGCTGGGGACTTCCAAATTACAATGAGCAGTTCTTC. Its protein product is CASSWGLPNYNEQFF.

The chain employs TRBV6-5 and TRBJ2-4, with D perhaps TRBD1 or TRBD2 (5 bases each). CDR3 length: 14 amino acids. The germline V and J ends were trimmed by 8 bases and 2 bases, with 13 bases remaining between them. The V gene's germline CDR1 is MNHEY and CDR2 SVGAGI. In DNA, the CDR3 is TGTGCCAGCCAAGGGGTCGGGACCAAAAACATTCAGTACTTC. This translates into CASQGVGTKNIQYF.

The rearrangement uses TRBV7-2 and TRBJ1-6; 7 nucleotides line up with TRBD1. The germline CDR1 and CDR2 sequences are SGHTA and FQGNSA. The CDR3 has 14 residues. Germline trimming cut 5 bases from V and 5 bases from J; bases unmatched to any gene: 3. CDR3 loop: CASSPGTDNSPLHF. CDR3 DNA: TGTGCCAGCAGCCCCGGGACAGATAATTCACCCCTCCACTTT.

This chain connects TRBV27 to TRBJ2-3, with TRBD2 identical over 13 bases. The V gene end was trimmed by 6 bases and the J gene end by 6 bases; junction bases not matched to a gene: 12. Germline CDR1 is MNHEY and CDR2 is SMNVEV (reference sequence). The CDR3 is 17 amino acids. This CDR3 is CASSEIGLAGETDTQYF. CDR3 sequence (DNA): TGTGCCAGCAGCGAAATCGGACTAGCGGGAGAAACTGATACGCAGTATTTT.

This chain connects TRBV5-6 to TRBJ2-7; D remains unclear. This CDR3 has 14 residues. The germline CDR1 and CDR2 sequences are SGHDT and YYEEEE. V lost 4 bases and J lost 5, with 16 bases in between. CDR3 sequence reads: CASSRRGGLDEQYF. The CDR3 region has the DNA TGTGCCAGCAGCCGCCGCGGTGGGCTGGACGAGCAGTACTTC.

The chain uses TRBV7-8 and TRBJ2-1; no definite D call. The CDR3 spans 14 residues. Germline CDR1 is SGHVS and CDR2 is FQNEAQ. The V gene lost 1 base and the J gene lost 6 bases, with 10 bases spanning the gap. This CDR3 is CASSLEDPSNEQFF. As DNA, the CDR3 is TGTGCCAGCAGCTTAGAGGACCCTAGCAATGAGCAGTTCTTC.

The gene calls are TRBV7-6 and TRBJ2-2; no definite D call. Germline lookup yields CDR1 SGHVS and CDR2 FNYEAQ. The CDR3 is 15 amino acids. With 2 bases removed from V and 0 bases from J, the gap between germline ends came to 7 bases. The CDR3 DNA sequence: TGTGCCAGCAGCTTATACGTGACGAACACCGGGGAGCTGTTTTTT. Translation: CASSLYVTNTGELFF.

This sequence joins TRBV7-8 and TRBJ1-1; 8 bases are a match to TRBD1. This CDR3 has 12 residues. V shed 1 base and J 11 bases; nucleotides not matched to a gene: 3. Looked up from germline, CDR1 is SGHVS and CDR2 is FQNEAQ. The CDR3 region has the DNA TGTGCCAGCAGCTTAGGGGACAGGAAGGCTTTCTTT. This sequence encodes CASSLGDRKAFF.

CDR3 sequence reads: CASSHSGSYEQYF. The CDR3 DNA follows: TGTGCCAGCTCACATAGCGGCTCCTACGAGCAGTACTTC. This chain connects TRBV18 to TRBJ2-7; possibly TRBD2 for D (6 bases). Germline CDR1 and CDR2: KGHSH and LQKENI. The V end was cut by 4 bases, the J end by 0 bases, with 7 bases between. This CDR3 is 13 amino acids long.

Of note for this clone: Other nucleotide sequences from this sample produce the same CDR3. The genes are TRBV6-5 and TRBJ2-7; 11 bases match TRBD2. The CDR3 sequence is 14 residues long. V dropped 3 bases and J dropped 5; count of bases not matched to a gene: 3. Per the germline V gene, CDR1 is MNHEY and CDR2 is SVGAGI. The CDR3 region has the DNA TGTGCCAGCAGTTATTTGGGACTAGCGGACGAGCAGTACTTC. Translation gives CASSYLGLADEQYF.

The chain carries TRBV29-1 and TRBJ2-7; D perhaps matches TRBD2 (6 bases). The CDR3 sequence is 13 residues long. The germline V and J ends were trimmed by 3 bases and 10 bases, with 19 bases remaining between them. The germline V gene encodes CDR1 SQVTM and CDR2 ANQGSEA. CDR3 nucleotides: TGCAGCGTTGAGGGGGTGGGGGGAGGCGAACAGTACTTC. It specifies CSVEGVGGGEQYF.

This chain joins TRBV11-1 and TRBJ2-7, with D possibly called TRBD1 or TRBD2 (5 bases each). The CDR3 totals 18 residues. Germline values: CDR1 SGHAT, CDR2 FQDESV (reference sequence). Deletions cut 0 bases from V and 2 bases from J, with 20 bases between. CDR3 nucleotides: TGTGCCAGCAGCTTAGCGAGGGGACCAGCCTCCATGACCTACGAGCAGTACTTC. It translates to CASSLARGPASMTYEQYF.

V is TRBV28 and J is TRBJ1-4; D is uncertain. The germline gives CDR1 MDHEN, CDR2 SYDVKM. The CDR3 loop spans 14 amino acids. V shed 7 bases and J shed 0 bases, with 9 bases lying between them. The CDR3: CASNEGATNEKLFF. CDR3 DNA: TGTGCCAGCAATGAGGGCGCAACTAATGAAAAACTGTTTTTT.

The CDR3 sequence is CAIGADYPNEKLFF. DNA of the CDR3: TGTGCCATAGGGGCGGATTATCCTAATGAAAAACTGTTTTTT. The rearrangement links TRBV2 to TRBJ1-4; maybe TRBD1 (5 bases). CDR1 is SNHLY, CDR2 FYNNEI, per germline. V shed 10 bases and J shed 3 bases, with 15 bases lying between them. CDR3 size: 14 residues.